The 16 T cell receptor beta chains below were found in one sample sequenced in a study of naive and memory T cell subsets. The beta constant-region primer was an equimolar mix of two oligonucleotides covering TRBC1 and TRBC2. Four rounds of PCR amplified the ligated cDNA using nested alpha and beta constant-region primers plus SP2. One entry per CDR3 protein, called by TCRdb with MiXCR from the UMI-ligation and nested PCR reads. Here the sample spans tens of thousands of distinct CDR3 sequences, approximately 9.2% being singletons. The sequenced sample was naive CD8+ T cells from blood. The receptors here all came from a human donor in good health.

This clonotype was seen ten or more times. This rearrangement joins TRBV3-1 to TRBJ2-1; TRBD2 matches 10 bases. J lost 1 base, V lost 0 bases, and 21 bases had no gene match. The CDR3 covers 23 residues. Germline V lookup: CDR1 LGHDT, CDR2 YNNKEL (reference sequence). The DNA for the CDR3 is TGTGCCAGCAGCCAAGAACGAAAGGTAGCTAGCGGGAGTTTTGGTAGGTCCTACAATGAGCAGTTCTTC. Protein: CASSQERKVASGSFGRSYNEQFF.

Ten or more counts support this clonotype. This chain links TRBV29-1 with TRBJ1-1; no definite D call. CDR3 length: 12 residues. Germline CDR1 is SQVTM and CDR2 is ANQGSEA. V lost 1 base, J lost 6 bases, and 9 bases lay in between. In DNA form, the CDR3 reads TGCAGCGTTGAAGGTAGCGGCTCTGAAGCTTTCTTT. It is translated as CSVEGSGSEAFF.

This clonotype was observed at least ten times. The CDR3 sequence is CASSLESASGRTDTQYF. The DNA for the CDR3 is TGTGCCAGCAGCTTAGAGTCGGCTAGCGGGAGGACAGATACGCAGTATTTT. The chain employs TRBV11-2 and TRBJ2-3, with 11 bases that match TRBD2. Trimming took 0 bases from V and 3 from J; bases not matched to a gene: 5. Germline CDR1 and CDR2: SGHAT and FQNNGV. The CDR3 totals 17 residues. The whole variable domain, filled in from reference TRBV11-2 and TRBJ2-3, reads EAGVAQSPRYKIIEKRQSVAFWCNPISGHATLYWYQQILGQGPKLLIQFQNNGVVDDSQLPKDRFSAERLKGVDSTLKIQPAKLEDSAVYLCASSLESASGRTDTQYFGPGTRLTVL.

The chain couples TRBV6-1 to TRBJ2-4, with 9 bases identical to TRBD1. Germline-derived CDR1 and CDR2 are MNHNS and SASEGT. This CDR3 is 14 amino acids long. The V and J ends lost 3 bases and 7 bases, in that order; junction bases with no gene match: 4. CDR3 sequence: CASSEGDRVNIQYF. CDR3 DNA sequence: TGTGCCAGCAGTGAGGGGGACAGGGTGAACATTCAGTACTTC.

This clonotype has ten or more counts. One end of the junction does not line up with germline, which may come from a read error. The CDR3 DNA reads TGTGCCAGCAGCGGGCCTGACTTGCTCTTC. Its protein product is CASSGPDLLF. This rearrangement joins TRBV9 to TRBJ2-1; D uncertain. Germline V gene lookup returns CDR1 SGDLS and CDR2 YYNGEE. The CDR3 totals 10 residues.

This clonotype appeared many times. This chain joins TRBV28 and TRBJ1-5; D perhaps matches TRBD1 (6 bases). V lost 6 bases, J lost 6 bases, and 15 bases lay in between. The CDR3 runs 14 residues. Germline CDR1 and CDR2: MDHEN and SYDVKM. CDR3 DNA sequence: TGTGCCAGCAGCCAGGTGGGGGGCGGTCAGCCCCAGCATTTT. Protein product: CASSQVGGGQPQHF.

The rearrangement uses TRBV12-3 or TRBV12-4 and TRBJ2-1; the D call may be TRBD1 or TRBD2 (5 bases each). This CDR3 has 14 residues. V was cut by 7 bases and J by 9 bases, with 19 bases left in between. The CDR3 loop is CASTPDRGGGEQFF. Written as DNA, the CDR3 is TGTGCCAGCACCCCCGATCGGGGCGGAGGTGAGCAGTTCTTC.

The chain recombines TRBV12-3 or TRBV12-4 with TRBJ2-5; 7 nucleotides match TRBD1. The V gene end was trimmed by 1 base and the J gene end by 3 bases; junction bases not matched to a gene: 2. The length of the CDR3 is 14 residues. Here the CDR3 reads CASSLGDRKETQYF. In DNA form, the CDR3 reads TGTGCCAGCAGTTTAGGGGACAGAAAAGAGACCCAGTACTTC.

The V call is TRBV20-1, the J call TRBJ2-3; 7 bases match TRBD2. The germline V gene has CDR1 DFQATT and CDR2 SNEGSKA (reference sequence). The CDR3 runs 15 residues. J was trimmed by 4 bases and V by 6 bases; bases with no gene match: 13. For the CDR3, the DNA is TGCAGTGCGCCGCATCAAGCGGGGCTATCAGATACGCAGTATTTT. It is translated as CSAPHQAGLSDTQYF.

V gene TRBV27 combines with J gene TRBJ1-6; 9 positions agree with TRBD1. This CDR3 contains 16 residues. Germline CDR1 is MNHEY and CDR2 is SMNVEV (reference sequence). V shed 5 bases, J shed 7 bases, and the junction held 9 bases outside the gene matches. The CDR3 loop reads CASSPTPTGGNSPLHF. The CDR3 DNA reads TGTGCCAGCAGTCCCACCCCTACAGGGGGCAATTCACCCCTCCACTTT.

This clonotype was counted at least ten times. The chain is built from TRBV4-1 and TRBJ1-5; D is unclear. This CDR3 is built from 14 residues. The V gene's germline CDR1 is MGHRA and CDR2 YSYEKL. Trimming stripped 1 base from V and 4 bases from J, with 8 bases between. CDR3 residues: CASSQGSDNQPQHF. DNA for the CDR3: TGCGCCAGCAGCCAAGGAAGCGATAATCAGCCCCAGCATTTT.

There are many counts of this clonotype. The rearrangement joins TRBV13 to TRBJ2-1; 12 bases line up with TRBD1. Trimming at V came to 5 bases and at J to 9 bases, leaving 8 bases not matched to a gene. The germline V gene encodes CDR1 PRHDT and CDR2 FYEKMQ (reference sequence). This CDR3 has 15 amino acids. In nucleotides, the CDR3 is TGTGCCAGCAGCGCACCGGGACAGGGGGCCCCTGAGCAGTTCTTC. Encoded protein: CASSAPGQGAPEQFF. The whole variable domain, remainder taken from reference TRBV13 and TRBJ2-1, is AAGVIQSPRHLIKEKRETATLKCYPIPRHDTVYWYQQGPGQDPQFLISFYEKMQSDKGSIPDRFSAQQFSDYHSELNMSSLELGDSALYFCASSAPGQGAPEQFFGPGTRLTVL.

This clonotype was seen more than once but under ten times. V gene TRBV4-3 combines with J gene TRBJ1-1; D possibly corresponds to TRBD1 (5 bases). Per the germline V gene, CDR1 is LGHNA and CDR2 is YSLEER. CDR3 length: 16 residues. The ends were cut back, 4 bases at V and 1 base at J, with 16 bases in the middle. CDR3: CASSPTGGEWNTEAFF. The CDR3 nucleotides are TGCGCCAGCAGCCCAACGGGGGGTGAGTGGAACACTGAAGCTTTCTTT.

This chain uses TRBV28 with TRBJ2-3; 14 positions match TRBD2. V was clipped by 3 bases and J by 2 bases; unmatched bases: 1. Germline CDR1 and CDR2: MDHEN and SYDVKM. The CDR3 is 16 residues long. CDR3: CASSLGLAGDTDTQYF. CDR3 in DNA: TGTGCCAGCAGTTTGGGACTAGCGGGGGACACAGATACGCAGTATTTT. The full variable domain, with the rest looked up from reference TRBV28 and TRBJ2-3, is DVKVTQSSRYLVKRTGEKVFLECVQDMDHENMFWYRQDPGLGLRLIYFSYDVKMKEKGDIPEGYSVSREKKERFSLILESASTNQTSMYLCASSLGLAGDTDTQYFGPGTRLTVL.

In this sample, this clonotype turned up many times. V gene TRBV27 combines with J gene TRBJ2-5; D tentatively fits TRBD1 or TRBD2 (5 bases each). The CDR3 is 13 amino acids. V gave up 5 bases and J gave up 5 bases, with 12 bases separating them. Germline V gene sequence: CDR1 MNHEY, CDR2 SMNVEV (reference sequence). The CDR3 spells CASSPAGTETQYF. The CDR3 nucleotides are TGTGCCAGCAGTCCAGCAGGGACCGAGACCCAGTACTTC.

V is TRBV27 and J is TRBJ1-5, with D unresolved. The CDR3 has 17 residues. The V gene's germline CDR1 is MNHEY and CDR2 SMNVEV (reference sequence). The V and J ends lost 2 bases and 5 bases respectively, with 19 bases between them. In DNA, the CDR3 is TGTGCCAGCAGTTTAATCGGCGAGGCCAGACGACATCAGCCCCAGCATTTT. Its protein product is CASSLIGEARRHQPQHF.